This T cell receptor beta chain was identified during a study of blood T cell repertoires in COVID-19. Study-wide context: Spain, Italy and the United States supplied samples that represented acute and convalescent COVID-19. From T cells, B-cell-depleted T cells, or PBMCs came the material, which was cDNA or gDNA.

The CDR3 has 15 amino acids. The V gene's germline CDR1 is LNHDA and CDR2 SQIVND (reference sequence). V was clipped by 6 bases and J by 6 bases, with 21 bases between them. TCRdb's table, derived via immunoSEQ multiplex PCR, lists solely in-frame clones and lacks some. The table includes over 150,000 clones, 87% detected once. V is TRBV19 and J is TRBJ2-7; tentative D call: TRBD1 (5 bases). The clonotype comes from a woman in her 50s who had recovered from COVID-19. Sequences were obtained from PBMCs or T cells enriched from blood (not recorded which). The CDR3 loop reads CASRRQWYGNSEQYF. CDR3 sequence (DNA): TGTGCCAGTAGAAGACAGTGGTATGGGAATTCCGAGCAGTACTTC.